A single sample is the source of the 19 T cell receptor beta chains below, sequenced in a study of blood T cell repertoires in COVID-19. Profiled with immunoSEQ multiplex PCR; TCRdb holds only in-frame clones, not every one. This sample has 140,000 or so clones, with roughly 90% found just once. The specimen sequenced was peripheral blood. Every receptor here comes from a human donor in a cohort sampled during active COVID-19.

V and J are TRBV7-9 and TRBJ1-6; D might be TRBD1 (6 bases). Trimming took off 4 bases at V and 10 bases at J, with 17 bases between the two ends. This CDR3 has 15 amino acids. Germline V gives CDR1 SEHNR, CDR2 FQNEAQ (reference sequence). CDR3 DNA sequence: TGTGCCAGCAGCTCTAGGACAGTCTCGGGGTCACCCCTCCACTTT. It translates to CASSSRTVSGSPLHF.

Notes on this clone: Distinct nucleotide sequences in the sample also encode this CDR3. V usage is TRBV10-3 and J usage is TRBJ2-5; TRBD1 aligns across 9 bases. The CDR3 has 15 residues. Germline values: CDR1 ENHRY, CDR2 SYGVKD. With V trimmed by 2 bases and J by 5 bases, 6 bases remained unmatched. CDR3 in amino acids: CAISEPGQGRETQYF. The CDR3 nucleotides are TGTGCCATCAGTGAGCCGGGACAGGGTCGGGAGACCCAGTACTTC.

This chain connects TRBV9 to TRBJ2-7; D possibly corresponds to TRBD1 (6 bases). This CDR3 is built from 14 residues. Germline CDR1 reads SGDLS; CDR2 reads YYNGEE. Trimming took off 3 bases at V and 0 bases at J, with 10 bases between the two ends. The CDR3 is CASSAGVPSYEQYF. As DNA, the CDR3 is TGTGCCAGCAGCGCAGGGGTACCCTCCTACGAGCAGTACTTC.

Remarks on this clone: The sample carries other DNA sequences with the same CDR3. The V and J genes are TRBV13 and TRBJ2-5, with a tentative D call TRBD2 (6 bases). CDR3 length: 13 residues. Trimming stripped 5 bases from V and 5 bases from J, with 12 bases between. CDR1 and CDR2 from the germline V gene are PRHDT and FYEKMQ (reference sequence). In DNA form, the CDR3 reads TGTGCCAGCAGCCAGACTAGGGCGGAGACCCAGTACTTC. This codes for CASSQTRAETQYF.

V and J are TRBV19 and TRBJ2-4, with D perhaps TRBD2 (6 bases). Germline lookup yields CDR1 LNHDA and CDR2 SQIVND (reference sequence). The CDR3 consists of 11 residues. Between the trimmed V and J ends, which lost 4 bases and 8 bases, there was a span of 6 bases. As DNA, the CDR3 is TGTGCCAGTAGTAGGGGGGACATTCAGTACTTC. This gives the protein CASSRGDIQYF.

This rearrangement joins TRBV9 to TRBJ1-2, with 7 bases that match TRBD1. The CDR3 is 18 residues long. Germline V CDR1 and CDR2: SGDLS, YYNGEE. V gave up 3 bases and J gave up 2 bases; unmatched junction bases: 16. The DNA of the CDR3 is TGTGCCAGCAGCGCCCTGGTGGAGGGGGCGCAGCTAAACTATGGCTACACCTTC. Translating it yields CASSALVEGAQLNYGYTF.

V and J are TRBV6-2 or TRBV6-3 and TRBJ1-2; the D is unclear. This CDR3 comprises 16 residues. The V and J ends lost 0 bases and 6 bases respectively, with 17 bases between them. Per germline, CDR1 MNHEY and CDR2 SVGEGT. The CDR3 nucleotides are TGTGCCAGCAGTTACTCGAGCCGTGGAGGGAAGGATGGCTACACCTTC. It codes for CASSYSSRGGKDGYTF.

This clone was recorded a few times. This CDR3 reads CASSGRPGLAGGPLDTQYF. In DNA, the CDR3 is TGTGCCAGCAGTGGAAGACCCGGACTAGCGGGGGGGCCTTTAGATACGCAGTATTTT. The chain employs TRBV6-1 and TRBJ2-3; 15 bases align to TRBD2. Unmatched junction bases numbered 13, after V lost 4 bases and J lost 5 bases. CDR1 is MNHNS, CDR2 SASEGT, per germline. The CDR3 loop spans 19 amino acids.

The chain uses TRBV30 and TRBJ1-1; D is ambiguous. V dropped 4 bases and J dropped 6 bases, with 9 bases sitting between them. This CDR3 has 11 amino acids. In germline, CDR1 is GTSNPN, CDR2 SVGIG (reference sequence). The CDR3 sequence is CAWTSGSEAFF. The CDR3 coding sequence is TGTGCCTGGACCTCCGGGTCTGAAGCTTTCTTT.

The chain is built from TRBV3-1 (or the pseudogene TRBV3-2) and TRBJ1-4; no clear D gene. CDR1 is LGHDT, CDR2 YNNKEL, per germline (reference sequence). Trimming left V 2 bases short and J 8 bases short, with 15 bases between. This CDR3 has 15 amino acids. The CDR3, as DNA: TGTGCCAGCAGCCAATCCCGCAGGCTCGAGGAAAAACTGTTTTTT. Translated: CASSQSRRLEEKLFF.

The chain employs TRBV5-1 and TRBJ2-3; 8 bases are shared with TRBD1. Trimming removed 4 bases from V and 1 base from J; junction bases left unmatched: 2. Germline CDR1 is SGHRS and CDR2 is YFSETQ. The CDR3 loop spans 14 amino acids. CDR3 bases: TGCGCCAGCAGCGTGGGACAGGGCACAGATACGCAGTATTTT. Its protein product is CASSVGQGTDTQYF.

This clone was seen a handful of times. The J gene is TRBJ1-1, the V gene TRBV3-1 (or the pseudogene TRBV3-2); D ambiguous. Germline V gives CDR1 LGHDT, CDR2 YNNKEL (reference sequence). This CDR3 comprises 14 residues. Deletions cut 4 bases from V and 4 bases from J, with 13 bases between. In nucleotides, the CDR3 is TGTGCCAGCAGCCCCGGAGGGATTTCCACTGAAGCTTTCTTT. Residues: CASSPGGISTEAFF.

The chain is built from TRBV19 and TRBJ1-1; no clear D. The CDR3 runs to 14 residues. Looked up from germline, CDR1 is LNHDA and CDR2 is SQIVND (reference sequence). V was cut by 3 bases and J by 3 bases, with 11 bases left in between. This CDR3 reads CASSMFSRDTEAFF. The CDR3 DNA sequence: TGTGCCAGTAGTATGTTTTCCCGAGACACTGAAGCTTTCTTT.

The rearrangement links TRBV6-6 to TRBJ1-1; 8 nucleotides match TRBD1. The CDR3 totals 12 residues. CDR1 and CDR2 (germline): MNHNY, SVGAGI (reference sequence). J gave up 6 bases and V 5 bases, and 2 bases lay outside the gene matches. CDR3 DNA sequence: TGTGCCAGCAGTGTACAGGGGGCTGAAGCTTTCTTT. Residues: CASSVQGAEAFF.

The rearrangement joins TRBV23-1 to TRBJ1-5, with 8 bases lining up with TRBD1. TRBV23-1 is an ORF; its function is uncertain. The junction had 8 bases not matched to a gene; V was cut back by 5 bases and J by 8 bases. The CDR3 is 14 residues long. The DNA of the CDR3 is TGCGCCAGCAGTATTTGGACAGGGCAGAAGCCCCAGCATTTT. This codes for CASSIWTGQKPQHF.

Here the CDR3 reads CASNTPGGSYEQYF. The CDR3 nucleotides read TGTGCCAGCAATACCCCGGGGGGGTCCTACGAGCAGTACTTC. The chain employs TRBV2 and TRBJ2-7; 8 bases match TRBD2. V lost 7 bases to trimming and J lost 1 base; unmatched junction nucleotides: 6. The length of the CDR3 is 14 residues. The V gene's germline CDR1 is SNHLY and CDR2 FYNNEI. Together with reference TRBV2 and TRBJ2-7, the CDR3 gives the full variable domain: EPEVTQTPSHQVTQMGQEVILRCVPISNHLYFYWYRQILGQKVEFLVSFYNNEISEKSEIFDDQFSVERPDGSNFTLKIRSTKLEDSAMYFCASNTPGGSYEQYFGPGTRLTVT.

The rearrangement joins TRBV7-9 to TRBJ1-1, with D perhaps TRBD1 (5 bases). The germline V gene encodes CDR1 SEHNR and CDR2 FQNEAQ (reference sequence). Trimming took off 8 bases at V and 5 bases at J, with 15 bases between the two ends. CDR3 length: 13 residues. The CDR3 sequence: CASGLSGGTEAFF. The CDR3 DNA reads as TGTGCCAGCGGACTCTCTGGGGGGACTGAAGCTTTCTTT.

The rearrangement uses TRBV7-2 and TRBJ2-3, with 7 bases fitting TRBD2. Trimming removed 1 base from V and 1 base from J; junction bases left unmatched: 2. The CDR3 extends over 15 amino acids. CDR1 and CDR2 from the germline V gene are SGHTA and FQGNSA. CDR3 bases: TGTGCCAGCAGCTTAGTTAGCGGGCGCACAGATACGCAGTATTTT. It specifies CASSLVSGRTDTQYF. The full variable domain, in which reference TRBV7-2 and TRBJ2-3 provide the parts outside the CDR3, is GAGVSQSPSNKVTEKGKDVELRCDPISGHTALYWYRQSLGQGLEFLIYFQGNSAPDKSGLPSDRFSAERTGGSVSTLTIQRTQQEDSAVYLCASSLVSGRTDTQYFGPGTRLTVL.

V usage is TRBV5-1 and J usage is TRBJ1-2, with D perhaps matching TRBD1 (6 bases). The CDR3 runs to 14 residues. Germline V gene lookup returns CDR1 SGHRS and CDR2 YFSETQ. Trimming removed 0 bases from V and 5 bases from J, with 11 bases in between. The CDR3 sequence: CASSLEDSLYGYTF. The CDR3 nucleotides read TGCGCCAGCAGCTTGGAGGACAGCTTGTATGGCTACACCTTC.